This T cell receptor beta chain is drawn from a study of blood T cell repertoires in COVID-19. This clone appeared once. Per germline, CDR1 PRHDT and CDR2 FYEKMQ (reference sequence). V lost 4 bases and J lost 6, with 9 bases in between. This CDR3 is built from 12 residues. TCRdb's table, derived via immunoSEQ multiplex PCR, lists solely in-frame clones and lacks some. The sample has roughly 570,000 clones; about 89% are singletons. Specimen: peripheral blood. The rearrangement links TRBV13 to TRBJ1-1; the D gene is possibly TRBD1 (6 bases). The receptor comes from a woman between 50 and 59 years old with COVID-19, enrolled during active disease. The CDR3 DNA sequence: TGTGCCAGCAGCTCCCACAGGGCTGAAGCTTTCTTT. Encoded protein: CASSSHRAEAFF.